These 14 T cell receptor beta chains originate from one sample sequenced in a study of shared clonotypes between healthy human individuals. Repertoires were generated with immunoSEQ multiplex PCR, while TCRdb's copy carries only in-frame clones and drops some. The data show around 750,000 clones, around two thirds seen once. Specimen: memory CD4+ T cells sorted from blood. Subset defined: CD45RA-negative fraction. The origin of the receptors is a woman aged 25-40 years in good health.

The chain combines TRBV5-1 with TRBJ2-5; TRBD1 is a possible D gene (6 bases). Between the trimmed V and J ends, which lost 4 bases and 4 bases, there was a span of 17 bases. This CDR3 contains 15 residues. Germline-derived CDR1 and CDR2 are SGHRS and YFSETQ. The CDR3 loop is CASSHNGDTRETQYF. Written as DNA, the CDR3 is TGCGCCAGCAGCCACAACGGGGACACAAGAGAGACCCAGTACTTC. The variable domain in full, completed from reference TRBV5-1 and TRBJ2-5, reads KAGVTQTPRYLIKTRGQQVTLSCSPISGHRSVSWYQQTPGQGLQFLFEYFSETQRNKGNFPGRFSGRQFSNSRSEMNVSTLELGDSALYLCASSHNGDTRETQYFGPGTRLLVL.

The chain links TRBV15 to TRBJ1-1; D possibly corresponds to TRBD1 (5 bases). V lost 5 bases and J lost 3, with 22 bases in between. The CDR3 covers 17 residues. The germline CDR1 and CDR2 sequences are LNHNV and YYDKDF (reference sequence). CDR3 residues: CATSPHPRGAVYTEAFF. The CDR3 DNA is TGTGCCACCAGCCCCCATCCGAGGGGCGCAGTATACACTGAAGCTTTCTTT.

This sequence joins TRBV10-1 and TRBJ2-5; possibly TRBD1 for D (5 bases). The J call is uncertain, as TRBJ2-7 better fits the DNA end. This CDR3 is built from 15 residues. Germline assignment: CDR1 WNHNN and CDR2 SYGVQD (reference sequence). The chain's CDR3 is CASSEAWGGYYEQYF. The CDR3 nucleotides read TGCGCCAGCAGTGAAGCCTGGGGCGGATACTACGAGCAGTACTTC.

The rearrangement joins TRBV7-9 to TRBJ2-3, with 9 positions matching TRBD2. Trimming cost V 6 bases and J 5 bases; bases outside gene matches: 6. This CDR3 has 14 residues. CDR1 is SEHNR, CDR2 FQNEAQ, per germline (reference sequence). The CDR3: CASRRGGEVDTQYF. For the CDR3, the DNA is TGTGCCAGCAGGCGGGGGGGAGAGGTAGATACGCAGTATTTT.

CDR3 in DNA: TGTGCCAGCAGCGGGACTGCTATGAACACTGAAGCTTTCTTT. It is translated as CASSGTAMNTEAFF. The chain joins TRBV2 to TRBJ1-1; D might be TRBD1 (5 bases). The CDR3 length is 14 residues. Trimming took off 6 bases at V and 0 bases at J, with 11 bases between the two ends. The germline V gene encodes CDR1 SNHLY and CDR2 FYNNEI.

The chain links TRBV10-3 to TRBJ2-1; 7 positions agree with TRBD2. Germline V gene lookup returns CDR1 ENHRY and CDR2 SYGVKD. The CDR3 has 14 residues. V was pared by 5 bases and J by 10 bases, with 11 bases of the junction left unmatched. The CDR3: CAISFDRDYGEQFF. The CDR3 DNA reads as TGTGCCATCAGTTTCGACCGGGACTACGGCGAGCAGTTCTTC.

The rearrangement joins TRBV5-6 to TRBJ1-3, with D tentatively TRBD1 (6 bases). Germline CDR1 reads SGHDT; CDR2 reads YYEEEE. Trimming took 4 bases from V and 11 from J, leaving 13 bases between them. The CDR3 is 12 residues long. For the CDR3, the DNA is TGTGCCAGCAGCCAACGACAGGTGGCCATATATTTT. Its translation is CASSQRQVAIYF.

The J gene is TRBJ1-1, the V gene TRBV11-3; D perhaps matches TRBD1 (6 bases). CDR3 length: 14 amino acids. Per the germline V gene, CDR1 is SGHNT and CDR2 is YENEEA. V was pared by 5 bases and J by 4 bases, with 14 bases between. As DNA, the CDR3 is TGTGCCAGCAGCCCCGGGGGGGCCGGCACTGAAGCTTTCTTT. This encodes CASSPGGAGTEAFF.

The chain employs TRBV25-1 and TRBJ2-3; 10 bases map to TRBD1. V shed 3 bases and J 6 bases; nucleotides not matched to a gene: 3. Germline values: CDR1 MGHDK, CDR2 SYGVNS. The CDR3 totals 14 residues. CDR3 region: CASSDRDRGDTQYF. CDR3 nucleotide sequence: TGTGCCAGCAGTGACCGGGACAGGGGTGATACGCAGTATTTT.

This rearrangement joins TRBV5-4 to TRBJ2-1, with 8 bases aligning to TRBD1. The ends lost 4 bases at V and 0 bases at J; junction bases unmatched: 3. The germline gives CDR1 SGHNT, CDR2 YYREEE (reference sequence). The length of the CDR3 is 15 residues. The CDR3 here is CASSETGGSYNEQFF. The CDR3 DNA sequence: TGTGCCAGCAGCGAAACAGGGGGCTCCTACAATGAGCAGTTCTTC.

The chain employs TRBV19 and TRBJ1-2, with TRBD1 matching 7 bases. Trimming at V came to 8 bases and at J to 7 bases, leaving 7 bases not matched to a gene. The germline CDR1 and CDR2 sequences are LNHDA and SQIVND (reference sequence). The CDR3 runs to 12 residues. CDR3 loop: CASSTGVGGYTF. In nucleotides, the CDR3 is TGTGCCAGTTCCACAGGGGTTGGTGGCTACACCTTC.

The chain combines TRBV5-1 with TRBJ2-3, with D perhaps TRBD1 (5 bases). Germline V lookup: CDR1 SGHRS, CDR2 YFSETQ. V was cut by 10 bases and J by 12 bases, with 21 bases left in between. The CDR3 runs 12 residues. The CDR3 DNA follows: TGCGCCTCGAGAACCGAAGGGGCCATTCAGTATTTT. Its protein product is CASRTEGAIQYF.

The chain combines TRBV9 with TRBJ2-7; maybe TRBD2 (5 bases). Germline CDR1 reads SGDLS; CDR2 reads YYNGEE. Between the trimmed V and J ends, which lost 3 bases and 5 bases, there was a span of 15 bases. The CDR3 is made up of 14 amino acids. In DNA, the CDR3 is TGTGCCAGCAGCGGAGGAGGAAATTGGAACGAGCAGTACTTC. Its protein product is CASSGGGNWNEQYF. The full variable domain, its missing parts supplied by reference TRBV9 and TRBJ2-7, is DSGVTQTPKHLITATGQRVTLRCSPRSGDLSVYWYQQSLDQGLQFLIQYYNGEERAKGNILERFSAQQFPDLHSELNLSSLELGDSALYFCASSGGGNWNEQYFGPGTRLTVT.

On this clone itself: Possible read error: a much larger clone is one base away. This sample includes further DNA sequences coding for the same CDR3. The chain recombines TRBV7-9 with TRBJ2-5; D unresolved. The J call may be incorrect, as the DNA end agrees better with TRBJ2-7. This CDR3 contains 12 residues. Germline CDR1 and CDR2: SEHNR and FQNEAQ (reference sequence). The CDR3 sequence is CASSLDPYEQYF. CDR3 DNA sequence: TGTGCCAGCAGCTTAGACCCGTACGAGCAGTACTTC.